This T cell receptor beta chain was found in a study of identical twins. Regarding the study as a whole: Clonotypes of the beta chain that were abundant in cord blood carried fewer insertions (memory repertoires showed none).

Details on this clonotype: Antigen unknown.

One entry per CDR3 protein, called by TCRdb with MiXCR from the 5' RACE reads. The data contain 600,000 to 850,000 distinct CDR3 sequences, roughly 18% of them seen just once; the ten biggest clones take up under 15%. V lost 6 bases to trimming and J lost 0 bases; unmatched junction nucleotides: 3. Germline CDR1 and CDR2: SGHAT and FQDESV (reference sequence). The CDR3 is 14 residues long. This sample was also put to use in a study of T cells expressing NK-cell markers. That paper notes: Among the eight sequenced donors, seven tested HCMV-seropositive and one tested seronegative.

Source material: PBMCs. This rearrangement joins TRBV11-1 to TRBJ2-5; 8 positions agree with TRBD2. This clonotype originated in a woman aged 18-30 years in good health. The CDR3 sequence is CASRTSAYQETQYF. The CDR3 DNA reads as TGTGCCAGCAGGACTAGCGCCTACCAAGAGACCCAGTACTTC. Based on the CDR3 plus reference TRBV11-1 and TRBJ2-5, the full variable domain is EAEVAQSPRYKITEKSQAVAFWCDPISGHATLYWYRQILGQGPELLVQFQDESVVDDSQLPKDRFSAERLKGVDSTLKIQPAELGDSAMYLCASRTSAYQETQYFGPGTRLLVL.